Below, 32 T cell receptor beta chains from the same sample are listed, as sequenced in a study of cytomegalovirus exposure and HLA in healthy donors. The PCR made use of 60 Vbeta and 13 Jbeta primers. The data were produced by immunoSEQ multiplex PCR, yet TCRdb's version contains in-frame clones alone and is incomplete. Among some 90,000 clones listed, about 75% were seen once. The sample taken for sequencing was PBMCs. Receptors originate from a female donor in good health and CMV-seronegative.

The rearrangement links TRBV5-4 to TRBJ2-7, with 12 bases fitting TRBD1. There are 17 residues in the CDR3. The V segment lost 0 bases and the J segment 3 bases; nucleotides outside the gene matches: 7. Germline CDR1 is SGHNT and CDR2 is YYREEE (reference sequence). The CDR3 sequence is CASSLALGTGGVYEQYF. CDR3 nucleotide sequence: TGTGCCAGCAGCTTGGCCCTTGGGACAGGGGGCGTCTACGAGCAGTACTTC.

The V call is TRBV30, the J call TRBJ1-1; D gene unclear. In germline, CDR1 is GTSNPN, CDR2 SVGIG (reference sequence). There are 13 residues in the CDR3. Trimming took 3 bases from V and 3 from J, leaving 11 bases between them. The CDR3 sequence: CAWRGSSYTEAFF. CDR3 nucleotides: TGTGCCTGGAGGGGGAGCTCTTACACTGAAGCTTTCTTT.

J is TRBJ1-1 and V is TRBV6-1, with D perhaps matching TRBD1 (5 bases). The CDR3 sequence is 15 residues long. Germline assignment: CDR1 MNHNS and CDR2 SASEGT. Trimming left V 6 bases short and J 0 bases short, with 14 bases between. The CDR3 protein is CASSALGVVNTEAFF. The CDR3 region has the DNA TGTGCCAGCAGCGCCCTAGGGGTAGTGAACACTGAAGCTTTCTTT.

This chain connects TRBV12-1 to TRBJ1-5; the DNA was not compared with TRBD1, the D call given in the table. TRBV12-1 represents a pseudogene. This CDR3 contains 16 residues. The CDR3 DNA sequence: TGTGCCAGCAGCTATCCCGGGACAGGGGGCAATCAGCCCCAGCATTTT. It encodes CASSYPGTGGNQPQHF.

The rearrangement links TRBV28 to TRBJ1-1, with 7 bases lining up with TRBD1. The CDR3 is 13 amino acids. V lost 4 bases, J lost 8 bases, and 7 bases stayed unmatched. CDR1 MDHEN and CDR2 SYDVKM come from the germline V gene. The CDR3 loop reads CASSSGGRVEAFF. The CDR3 DNA reads as TGTGCCAGCAGTTCAGGGGGTCGTGTCGAAGCTTTCTTT.

For the CDR3, the DNA is TGCGCCAGCAGCCAGCTAACGGGACTAGCACCGGGTGGTGGAGACACCCAGTACTTC. Translating it yields CASSQLTGLAPGGGDTQYF. The rearrangement links TRBV4-3 to TRBJ2-5; TRBD2 matches 9 bases. J was trimmed by 8 bases and V by 3 bases; bases with no gene match: 22. The CDR3 runs to 19 residues. Germline CDR1 and CDR2: LGHNA and YSLEER.

The rearrangement links TRBV28 to TRBJ2-3; possible D gene TRBD1, 6 bases. Trimming took 9 bases from V and 2 from J, leaving 9 bases between them. The germline gives CDR1 MDHEN, CDR2 SYDVKM. The CDR3 loop spans 12 amino acids. In DNA form, the CDR3 reads TGTGCCAGTACAGGGTACACAGATACGCAGTATTTT. Translating gives CASTGYTDTQYF.

The rearrangement uses TRBV4-1 and TRBJ2-1; 9 bases are a match to TRBD2. The CDR3 has 16 amino acids. The germline gives CDR1 MGHRA, CDR2 YSYEKL. Germline trimming cut 1 base from V and 4 bases from J; bases unmatched to any gene: 5. CDR3 DNA: TGCGCCAGCAGCCAAGGCGGCGGGGGGGATTACAATGAGCAGTTCTTC. This encodes CASSQGGGGDYNEQFF.

The chain recombines TRBV7-9 with TRBJ2-2; 8 bases agree with TRBD2. The CDR3 is 16 residues long. V dropped 6 bases and J dropped 4; count of bases not matched to a gene: 10. Germline loops: CDR1 SEHNR, CDR2 FQNEAQ (reference sequence). CDR3 loop: CASRGTRRGGTGELFF. CDR3 in DNA: TGTGCCAGCAGGGGGACTAGGCGCGGGGGCACCGGGGAGCTGTTTTTT.

The CDR3 nucleotides read TGTGCCAGCAGCCAACCATCTGCCGGGAGGGCAGCTGATACGCAGTATTTT. Protein sequence: CASSQPSAGRAADTQYF. The chain carries TRBV5-4 and TRBJ2-3; 8 bases map to TRBD2. This CDR3 region has 17 residues. Germline V gene data show CDR1 as SGHNT and CDR2 as YYREEE (reference sequence). Unmatched junction bases numbered 16, after V lost 4 bases and J lost 6 bases.

J is TRBJ2-5 and V is TRBV2, with 9 bases that match TRBD1. Germline CDR1 reads SNHLY; CDR2 reads FYNNEI. The CDR3 totals 14 residues. The V gene end was trimmed by 6 bases and the J gene end by 4 bases; junction bases not matched to a gene: 6. The CDR3 sequence: CASRRQGDRETQYF. CDR3 nucleotides: TGTGCCAGCAGGAGACAGGGGGACCGAGAGACCCAGTACTTC. Using reference TRBV2 and TRBJ2-5 for the parts outside the CDR3, the full variable domain is EPEVTQTPSHQVTQMGQEVILRCVPISNHLYFYWYRQILGQKVEFLVSFYNNEISEKSEIFDDQFSVERPDGSNFTLKIRSTKLEDSAMYFCASRRQGDRETQYFGPGTRLLVL.

The rearrangement uses TRBV5-1 and TRBJ2-5; tentatively, D is TRBD2 (5 bases). Germline assignment: CDR1 SGHRS and CDR2 YFSETQ. V was pared by 0 bases and J by 4 bases, with 16 bases between. This CDR3 spans 16 amino acids. CDR3 sequence (DNA): TGCGCCAGCAGCTTGGTGCCGCCCGCAGGAGGAGAGACCCAGTACTTC. It encodes CASSLVPPAGGETQYF.

This clone was observed a few times. J is TRBJ2-1 and V is TRBV7-2, with D tentatively TRBD1 (5 bases). Germline V CDR1 and CDR2: SGHTA, FQGNSA. The V gene lost 6 bases and the J gene lost 6 bases, with 9 bases spanning the gap. This CDR3 spans 12 amino acids. The CDR3 nucleotides are TGTGCCAGCAGTCTTAGGGGCAATGAGCAGTTCTTC. This sequence encodes CASSLRGNEQFF.

This clone came up a few times. The chain employs TRBV6-1 and TRBJ1-5, with D perhaps matching TRBD1 (5 bases). The CDR3 sequence is 15 residues long. Trimming stripped 7 bases from V and 3 bases from J, with 16 bases between. The V gene's germline CDR1 is MNHNS and CDR2 SASEGT. CDR3 residues: CASISSHRTNQPQHF. The CDR3 DNA follows: TGTGCCAGCATCTCTTCCCACAGGACCAATCAGCCCCAGCATTTT.

V and J are TRBV2 and TRBJ1-2, with 7 bases identical to TRBD1. CDR1 and CDR2 from the germline V gene are SNHLY and FYNNEI. This CDR3 contains 15 residues. The trim removed 1 base at V and 2 bases at J, leaving 4 bases unmatched. CDR3 coding DNA: TGTGCCAGCAGTGAAGGGGACAGATGGAACTATGGCTACACCTTC. Protein sequence: CASSEGDRWNYGYTF.

This sequence joins TRBV5-4 and TRBJ2-3; 10 bases agree with TRBD2. The CDR3 contains 16 residues. Looked up from germline, CDR1 is SGHNT and CDR2 is YYREEE (reference sequence). V trimming: 0 bases; J trimming: 5 bases; junction bases outside the gene matches: 6. The CDR3 is CASSLGLAGDQDTQYF. Here the CDR3 DNA reads TGTGCCAGCAGCTTGGGGCTAGCGGGAGATCAAGATACGCAGTATTTT.

The chain employs TRBV10-3 and TRBJ1-4; D uncertain. The CDR3 runs 11 residues. CDR1 is ENHRY, CDR2 SYGVKD, per germline. V lost 0 bases, J lost 12 bases, and 5 bases lay in between. The CDR3 is CAISESGQLFF. The CDR3 coding sequence is TGTGCCATCAGTGAGTCTGGGCAACTGTTTTTT.

The chain recombines TRBV7-2 with TRBJ2-7; 7 bases map to TRBD2. From germline, CDR1 is SGHTA and CDR2 FQGNSA. The CDR3 has 15 amino acids. The ends lost 4 bases at V and 7 bases at J; junction bases unmatched: 13. Here the CDR3 DNA reads TGTGCCAGCAGCTGGGGAGGGACGGTACTACGGGAGCAGTACTTC. Protein sequence: CASSWGGTVLREQYF. Combining the CDR3 with reference TRBV7-2 and TRBJ2-7 gives the whole variable domain GAGVSQSPSNKVTEKGKDVELRCDPISGHTALYWYRQSLGQGLEFLIYFQGNSAPDKSGLPSDRFSAERTGGSVSTLTIQRTQQEDSAVYLCASSWGGTVLREQYFGPGTRLTVT.

The chain employs TRBV11-3 and TRBJ2-3; the D is unclear. CDR3 length: 12 residues. Germline assignment: CDR1 SGHNT and CDR2 YENEEA. Trimming cost V 2 bases and J 4 bases, with 4 bases left between them. CDR3 sequence: CASSLSADTQYF. The CDR3 coding sequence is TGTGCCAGCAGCTTATCTGCAGATACGCAGTATTTT.

This clone showed up just once. The chain combines TRBV30 with TRBJ1-2; D may be TRBD1 (6 bases). Germline lookup yields CDR1 GTSNPN and CDR2 SVGIG (reference sequence). This CDR3 has 11 amino acids. CDR3 in DNA: TGTGTCCAGGGGTTAGGATATGGCTACACCTTC. It is translated as CVQGLGYGYTF.

This chain links TRBV16 with TRBJ1-5; TRBD1 is a possible D gene (5 bases). Trimming left V 0 bases short and J 1 base short, with 7 bases between. This CDR3 comprises 15 residues. Germline CDR1 KGHSY, CDR2 FQNENV. In DNA, the CDR3 is TGTGCCAGCAGCCAATCGCCAGGGAGCAATCAGCCCCAGCATTTT. Amino acid sequence: CASSQSPGSNQPQHF.

V usage is TRBV25-1 and J usage is TRBJ2-2; 12 bases agree with TRBD1. The CDR3 is 18 residues long. Germline CDR1 reads MGHDK; CDR2 reads SYGVNS. The ends lost 4 bases at V and 6 bases at J; junction bases unmatched: 12. The CDR3 DNA follows: TGTGCCAGCAGTGGGCATGTTAGGGACAGGGGGCATGCCGGGGAGCTGTTTTTT. Protein product: CASSGHVRDRGHAGELFF.

The genes are TRBV29-1 and TRBJ2-2; D gene unclear. In germline, CDR1 is SQVTM, CDR2 ANQGSEA. This CDR3 region has 13 residues. The V gene lost 1 base and the J gene lost 0 bases, with 3 bases spanning the gap. In DNA, the CDR3 is TGCAGCGTTGAAGCGGCGAACACCGGGGAGCTGTTTTTT. Amino acid sequence: CSVEAANTGELFF.

The chain recombines TRBV6-5 with TRBJ1-1, with D maybe TRBD1 (5 bases). Per germline, CDR1 MNHEY and CDR2 SVGAGI. Trimming took 5 bases from V and 6 from J, leaving 19 bases between them. The CDR3 extends over 15 amino acids. The CDR3 DNA reads as TGTGCCAGCAGTCCCCGGCTCGGGGGGGGACCTGAAGCTTTCTTT. It yields the protein CASSPRLGGGPEAFF.

The chain couples TRBV4-3 to TRBJ1-6; no definite D call. Trimming removed 0 bases from V and 6 bases from J, with 12 bases in between. The germline V gene encodes CDR1 LGHNA and CDR2 YSLEER. This CDR3 has 16 amino acids. Here the CDR3 DNA reads TGCGCCAGCAGCCAAGAGGTAGAACAGTTTAATTCACCCCTCCACTTT. Amino acid sequence: CASSQEVEQFNSPLHF.

The rearrangement joins TRBV27 to TRBJ2-5, with D perhaps matching TRBD1 (5 bases). Trimming took 8 bases from V and 3 from J, leaving 19 bases between them. This CDR3 is built from 15 residues. Germline V gene data show CDR1 as MNHEY and CDR2 as SMNVEV (reference sequence). CDR3 bases: TGTGCCAGCTACCCTCTGGGGCCGGTGAAAGAGACCCAGTACTTC. This translates into CASYPLGPVKETQYF.

This chain connects TRBV27 to TRBJ1-1; TRBD1 aligns across 9 bases. The germline V gene has CDR1 MNHEY and CDR2 SMNVEV (reference sequence). The CDR3 totals 13 residues. Germline trimming cut 4 bases from V and 8 bases from J; bases unmatched to any gene: 5. CDR3 residues: CASSSGTGLEAFF. For the CDR3, the DNA is TGTGCCAGCAGTTCGGGGACAGGGCTCGAAGCTTTCTTT.

This clone occurred a few times. The chain employs TRBV5-1 and TRBJ1-1; a weak D match, TRBD1 (6 bases). V lost 4 bases, J lost 5 bases, and 24 bases lay in between. CDR1 and CDR2 from the germline V gene are SGHRS and YFSETQ. The CDR3 runs 17 residues. The CDR3 DNA is TGCGCCAGCAGCCCCTCCTCGATGGGGGCGAGTCGGACTGAAGCTTTCTTT. Translated: CASSPSSMGASRTEAFF.

This chain uses TRBV18 with TRBJ1-5; D might be TRBD1 (5 bases). CDR3 length: 14 residues. Germline V gives CDR1 KGHSH, CDR2 LQKENI. V lost 6 bases, J lost 4 bases, and 13 bases lay in between. CDR3 bases: TGTGCCAGCTCCCAATGGGGGGAGAATCAGCCCCAGCATTTT. Its translation: CASSQWGENQPQHF.

The chain has TRBV7-9 and TRBJ1-2, with 9 bases fitting TRBD1. The length of the CDR3 is 15 residues. Germline assignment: CDR1 SEHNR and CDR2 FQNEAQ (reference sequence). J lost 7 bases, V lost 3 bases, and 9 bases had no gene match. The CDR3 spells CASSFPGQGVGGYTF. CDR3 nucleotide sequence: TGTGCCAGCAGCTTTCCGGGACAGGGTGTTGGTGGCTACACCTTC.

The chain joins TRBV29-1 to TRBJ2-5; 11 nucleotides align to TRBD2. This CDR3 is built from 15 residues. From germline, CDR1 is SQVTM and CDR2 ANQGSEA. J lost 7 bases, V lost 5 bases, and 12 bases had no gene match. CDR3 residues: CSVTWTSGSLGTQYF. The CDR3 region has the DNA TGCAGCGTTACATGGACTAGCGGGTCGTTAGGGACCCAGTACTTC.

The chain has TRBV4-2 and TRBJ2-7; tentatively, D is TRBD1 (7 bases). V was clipped by 0 bases and J by 2 bases, with 20 bases between them. Germline-derived CDR1 and CDR2 are LGHNA and YNFKEQ. This CDR3 has 18 residues. The CDR3 sequence is CASSQDSPGGGSPYEQYF. The CDR3 DNA is TGTGCCAGCAGCCAAGATAGTCCCGGAGGGGGCTCCCCCTACGAGCAGTACTTC.